The 19 T cell receptor beta chains below all came from one sample that was sequenced in a study of blood T cell repertoires in COVID-19. Sequencing was performed with immunoSEQ multiplex PCR; in TCRdb, only in-frame clones are kept and a portion is missing. Counted here are 150,000 to 200,000 clones, roughly 78% occurring once; the ten biggest clones make up 2.5% to 3%. The sample comprised peripheral blood. The receptor source for this set is a woman aged 80 or over with active or convalescent COVID-19.

The V call is TRBV19, the J call TRBJ1-4; D is ambiguous. Trimming cost V 7 bases and J 1 base, with 10 bases left between them. The CDR3 length is 14 residues. From germline, CDR1 is LNHDA and CDR2 SQIVND (reference sequence). CDR3 sequence: CASTQGVTNEKLFF. DNA of the CDR3: TGTGCCAGTACCCAAGGAGTAACTAATGAAAAACTGTTTTTT.

J is TRBJ1-6 and V is TRBV29-1; TRBD1 matches 8 bases. The CDR3 extends over 13 amino acids. The V gene end was trimmed by 7 bases and the J gene end by 6 bases; junction bases not matched to a gene: 5. Looked up from germline, CDR1 is SQVTM and CDR2 is ANQGSEA. The CDR3 DNA is TGCAGCGCGGGAACAGGGGGTAATTCACCCCTCCACTTT. It specifies CSAGTGGNSPLHF.

V usage is TRBV5-1 and J usage is TRBJ2-3; D is undetermined. Germline CDR1 and CDR2: SGHRS and YFSETQ. Trimming cost V 2 bases and J 4 bases, with 14 bases left between them. The CDR3 extends over 15 amino acids. This CDR3 reads CASSLGPVASDTQYF. The CDR3 DNA reads as TGCGCCAGCAGCTTAGGTCCCGTAGCATCAGATACGCAGTATTTT. Full variable domain (outside the CDR3, taken from reference TRBV5-1 and TRBJ2-3): KAGVTQTPRYLIKTRGQQVTLSCSPISGHRSVSWYQQTPGQGLQFLFEYFSETQRNKGNFPGRFSGRQFSNSRSEMNVSTLELGDSALYLCASSLGPVASDTQYFGPGTRLTVL.

This chain connects TRBV10-3 to TRBJ1-2; weak D call: TRBD1 (5 bases). The CDR3 contains 15 residues. The germline V gene encodes CDR1 ENHRY and CDR2 SYGVKD. V lost 7 bases and J lost 3, with 18 bases in between. The CDR3: CAITQGGWGDYGYTF. CDR3 bases: TGTGCCATCACCCAAGGTGGTTGGGGGGACTATGGCTACACCTTC.

This clone turned up a few times. The chain employs TRBV19 and TRBJ2-2, with unresolved D. Trimming removed 1 base from V and 8 bases from J, with 11 bases in between. Germline-derived CDR1 and CDR2 are LNHDA and SQIVND (reference sequence). The CDR3 spans 14 residues. The CDR3 DNA reads as TGTGCCAGTAGTATAGGGCCTAGAGTTGGGGAGCTGTTTTTT. Protein sequence: CASSIGPRVGELFF.

The CDR3 DNA sequence: TGTGCCAGTAGTATGGGACAGTCGGCCGACCCAGGGTATGGCTACACCTTC. Translating it yields CASSMGQSADPGYGYTF. This chain connects TRBV19 to TRBJ1-2, with 7 bases identical to TRBD1. Unmatched junction bases numbered 15, after V lost 3 bases and J lost 5 bases. Germline V gene lookup returns CDR1 LNHDA and CDR2 SQIVND (reference sequence). This CDR3 comprises 17 residues.

The chain couples TRBV5-1 to TRBJ1-6; the D gene is possibly TRBD1 (5 bases). Germline CDR1 reads SGHRS; CDR2 reads YFSETQ. V was pared by 0 bases and J by 10 bases, with 11 bases between. This CDR3 region has 14 residues. The CDR3, as DNA: TGCGCCAGCAGCTTGGTAGGGGCATTGTCACCCCTCCACTTT. Translating gives CASSLVGALSPLHF.

V and J are TRBV5-6 and TRBJ2-7, with D unclear. The CDR3 sequence is 11 residues long. Germline CDR1 SGHDT, CDR2 YYEEEE. Trimming left V 4 bases short and J 3 bases short, with 5 bases between. CDR3 coding DNA: TGTGCCAGCAGCCTTAACTACGAGCAGTACTTC. Residues: CASSLNYEQYF.

This rearrangement joins TRBV3-1 (or the pseudogene TRBV3-2) to TRBJ2-3; D perhaps matches TRBD2 (6 bases). The CDR3 is made up of 14 amino acids. Trimming left V 3 bases short and J 7 bases short, with 14 bases between. Germline V lookup: CDR1 LGHDT, CDR2 YNNKEL (reference sequence). This chain's CDR3 is CASSHATSPNTQYF. The CDR3 DNA sequence: TGTGCCAGCAGCCATGCGACTAGTCCGAATACGCAGTATTTT.

As to this clone: Other DNA variants within this sample encode the same CDR3. The rearrangement uses TRBV4-3 and TRBJ1-6, with 10 bases that match TRBD1. Germline V gene lookup returns CDR1 LGHNA and CDR2 YSLEER. CDR3 length: 16 amino acids. V shed 1 base and J 6 bases; nucleotides not matched to a gene: 3. DNA of the CDR3: TGCGCCAGCAGCCAAGGGACAGGGGGAAGTAATTCACCCCTCCACTTT. Its translation is CASSQGTGGSNSPLHF.

This clone was seen only once. The chain couples TRBV3-1 (or the pseudogene TRBV3-2) to TRBJ2-1; 10 bases agree with TRBD2. The CDR3 runs 16 residues. The germline V gene has CDR1 LGHDT and CDR2 YNNKEL (reference sequence). V shed 2 bases, J shed 13 bases, and the junction held 14 bases outside the gene matches. CDR3 region: CASSQRTSGEIRTQFF. The DNA for the CDR3 is TGTGCCAGCAGCCAACGCACTAGCGGGGAAATACGTACCCAGTTCTTC.

This rearrangement joins TRBV2 to TRBJ1-6; D perhaps matches TRBD1 (6 bases). The CDR3 extends over 15 amino acids. Germline V gene data show CDR1 as SNHLY and CDR2 as FYNNEI. The V end was cut by 2 bases, the J end by 9 bases, with 14 bases between. Here the CDR3 DNA reads TGTGCCAGCAGTGAATATAGGGAGGGGGTTTCACCCCTCCACTTT. Protein product: CASSEYREGVSPLHF.

This chain joins TRBV5-6 and TRBJ1-2, with D unclear. The CDR3 is 12 residues long. Germline V gene data show CDR1 as SGHDT and CDR2 as YYEEEE. V gave up 1 base and J gave up 4 bases, with 5 bases separating them. The chain's CDR3 is CASSLRSYGYTF. The DNA of the CDR3 is TGTGCCAGCAGCTTGCGGAGCTATGGCTACACCTTC.

The chain couples TRBV4-1 to TRBJ1-2; 7 bases fit TRBD1. V was clipped by 4 bases and J by 6 bases; unmatched bases: 20. Germline V gene sequence: CDR1 MGHRA, CDR2 YSYEKL. The CDR3 totals 18 residues. CDR3 sequence reads: CASSLIGRGRRLGDGYTF. The CDR3 DNA reads TGCGCCAGCAGCCTCATCGGGAGGGGGCGCCGTCTAGGTGATGGCTACACCTTC.

The gene calls are TRBV6-5 and TRBJ2-2, with D possibly TRBD2 on 5 matching bases. V lost 8 bases and J lost 5, with 12 bases in between. Germline-derived CDR1 and CDR2 are MNHEY and SVGAGI. The CDR3 is 13 residues long. The CDR3 sequence: CASVGSPTGELFF. CDR3 DNA sequence: TGTGCCAGCGTAGGGAGCCCAACCGGGGAGCTGTTTTTT.

This clone was counted a few times. This chain connects TRBV4-3 to TRBJ1-1; 7 bases match TRBD1. The germline V gene has CDR1 LGHNA and CDR2 YSLEER. The ends lost 1 base at V and 5 bases at J; junction bases unmatched: 4. The CDR3 spans 14 residues. The CDR3 DNA follows: TGCGCCAGCAGCCAAGGACGCAGGGGGACTGAAGCTTTCTTT. It yields the protein CASSQGRRGTEAFF.

The V gene is TRBV7-6, the J gene TRBJ2-7, with 8 bases lining up with TRBD1. Germline CDR1 is SGHVS and CDR2 is FNYEAQ. This CDR3 has 16 residues. Unmatched junction bases numbered 10, after V lost 4 bases and J lost 2 bases. In nucleotides, the CDR3 is TGTGCCAGCAGCTCCCGCAAAACGGGACAGGCCTACGAGCAGTACTTC. This gives the protein CASSSRKTGQAYEQYF. Supplemented by reference TRBV7-6 and TRBJ2-7, the full variable domain reads GAGVSQSPRYKVTKRGQDVALRCDPISGHVSLYWYRQALGQGPEFLTYFNYEAQQDKSGLPNDRFSAERPEGSISTLTIQRTEQRDSAMYRCASSSRKTGQAYEQYFGPGTRLTVT.

This clone has only one observation. The chain employs TRBV19 and TRBJ2-3; tentative D call: TRBD1 (6 bases). Germline loops: CDR1 LNHDA, CDR2 SQIVND (reference sequence). Between the trimmed V and J ends, which lost 2 bases and 4 bases, there was a span of 13 bases. The CDR3 extends over 15 amino acids. The CDR3 sequence: CASSIIWTAPDTQYF. The CDR3 DNA is TGTGCCAGTAGTATAATTTGGACAGCCCCAGATACGCAGTATTTT.

There are a few counts of this clone. The V and J genes are TRBV5-1 and TRBJ2-7; 7 bases agree with TRBD1. Trimming cost V 5 bases and J 3 bases; bases outside gene matches: 8. There are 14 residues in the CDR3. CDR1 is SGHRS, CDR2 YFSETQ, per germline. The CDR3 spells CASSRGTDSYEQYF. The DNA for the CDR3 is TGCGCCAGCAGTAGAGGGACAGATAGCTACGAGCAGTACTTC.